These 18 T cell receptor beta chains were sequenced from one sample in a study of glioma-infiltrating T cells. The iRepertoire nested amplicon-rescue multiplex PCR amplified TCR alpha and beta CDR3s from RNA. TCRdb analysed the multiplex PCR reads with MiXCR anew, one entry per CDR3 protein. This sample has about 210,000 distinct CDR3 sequences; about 32% occur once, and the top ten carry about 19%. The sample consisted of glioma tissue, nonneoplastic brain tissue, or PBMCs (not recorded which). These receptors were taken from a human donor with low-grade glioma or glioblastoma, undergoing nonglioma brain surgery, or in good health (not recorded which).

The DNA for the CDR3 is TGTGCCAGTTTGGGGTCACAAGAGACCCAGTACTTC. It yields the protein CASLGSQETQYF. V gene TRBV19 combines with J gene TRBJ2-5; no firm D call. CDR3 length equals 12 residues. Germline CDR1 reads LNHDA; CDR2 reads SQIVND (reference sequence). V lost 8 bases and J 2 bases, leaving 9 bases between the germline ends.

This clonotype was observed at least ten times. The rearrangement joins TRBV27 to TRBJ1-1; D is unresolved. The length of the CDR3 is 14 residues. Trimming removed 6 bases from V and 3 bases from J, with 14 bases in between. CDR1 is MNHEY and CDR2 is SMNVEV in the germline V gene (reference sequence). The CDR3 region is CASRLGWRYTEAFF. CDR3 nucleotide sequence: TGTGCCAGCAGGCTAGGGTGGAGGTACACTGAAGCTTTCTTT.

At least ten counts were recorded for this clonotype. The V and J genes are TRBV4-1 and TRBJ1-1, with a weak D call TRBD1 (6 bases). Trimming stripped 6 bases from V and 1 base from J, with 12 bases between. This CDR3 has 14 amino acids. Germline V gives CDR1 MGHRA, CDR2 YSYEKL. Written as DNA, the CDR3 is TGCGCCAGCAGTCAAACAGGGTGGAACACTGAAGCTTTCTTT. Amino acid sequence: CASSQTGWNTEAFF.

This clonotype was seen many times. The rearrangement links TRBV18 to TRBJ2-7; D may be TRBD1 (6 bases). This CDR3 spans 15 amino acids. CDR1 is KGHSH and CDR2 is LQKENI in the germline V gene. Trimming took off 1 base at V and 0 bases at J, with 10 bases between the two ends. The CDR3 coding sequence is TGTGCCAGCTCACCACGGGCGGACAGCTCCTACGAGCAGTACTTC. This sequence encodes CASSPRADSSYEQYF. The full variable domain, with the rest looked up from reference TRBV18 and TRBJ2-7, is NAGVMQNPRHLVRRRGQEARLRCSPMKGHSHVYWYRQLPEEGLKFMVYLQKENIIDESGMPKERFSAEFPKEGPSILRIQQVVRGDSAAYFCASSPRADSSYEQYFGPGTRLTVT.

In the case of this clonotype: A clone one base away is much larger, so this may be a read error. As the CDR3 is not closed by the conserved phenylalanine or tryptophan, this likely results from a read error. The chain carries TRBV18 and TRBJ2-5, with D possibly being TRBD2 (5 bases). CDR1 and CDR2 (germline): KGHSH, LQKENI. The CDR3 runs to 14 residues. Trimming pared 2 bases from V and 6 bases from J, leaving 13 bases between. CDR3 bases: TGTGCCAGCTCACCAGACGGGGTTGGGCAGACCCAGTACCTC. Its translation: CASSPDGVGQTQYL.

The chain carries TRBV5-1 and TRBJ1-1; D unclear. Germline assignment: CDR1 SGHRS and CDR2 YFSETQ. This CDR3 contains 14 residues. V was clipped by 1 base and J by 7 bases, with 14 bases between them. CDR3 sequence (DNA): TGCGCCAGCAGCTTGTCCTGGAAATCTGTTGAAGCTTTCTTT. As protein: CASSLSWKSVEAFF.

This clonotype was recorded at least ten times. The chain is built from TRBV20-1 and TRBJ1-1, with D tentatively TRBD1 (5 bases). Looked up from germline, CDR1 is DFQATT and CDR2 is SNEGSKA (reference sequence). The CDR3 has 13 residues. CDR3 sequence (DNA): TGCAGCGTCGACAGAAACTTTAACACTGAAGCTTTCTTT. Its protein is CSVDRNFNTEAFF.

The table lists this clonotype with many counts. As DNA, the CDR3 is TGTGCCAGTAGTATTTGGGGGACAGGATATCAGCCCCAGCATTTT. The encoded protein is CASSIWGTGYQPQHF. The chain joins TRBV19 to TRBJ1-5; 8 nucleotides agree with TRBD1. Germline values: CDR1 LNHDA, CDR2 SQIVND (reference sequence). J gave up 5 bases and V 3 bases, and 6 bases lay outside the gene matches. This CDR3 has 15 residues.

The J gene is TRBJ2-7, the V gene TRBV3-1; TRBD2 aligns across 12 bases. V gave up 4 bases and J gave up 7 bases; unmatched junction bases: 5. Looked up from germline, CDR1 is LGHDT and CDR2 is YNNKEL (reference sequence). The CDR3 covers 14 residues. In DNA form, the CDR3 reads TGTGCCAGCAGCCCGACTAGCGGGAGTTGGGAGCAGTACTTC. It encodes CASSPTSGSWEQYF.

This clonotype showed up just a few times. This sequence joins TRBV9 and TRBJ1-6, with D hard to call. The V end lost 0 bases, the J end lost 4 bases, and 8 bases lay between the germline ends. The germline V gene encodes CDR1 SGDLS and CDR2 YYNGEE. This CDR3 has 15 residues. This CDR3 reads CASSVDSGYNSPLHF. DNA of the CDR3: TGTGCCAGCAGCGTAGATAGCGGATATAATTCACCCCTCCACTTT. The complete variable domain, with remaining parts taken from reference TRBV9 and TRBJ1-6, reads DSGVTQTPKHLITATGQRVTLRCSPRSGDLSVYWYQQSLDQGLQFLIQYYNGEERAKGNILERFSAQQFPDLHSELNLSSLELGDSALYFCASSVDSGYNSPLHFGNGTRLTVT.

This clonotype occurred many times. The chain carries TRBV6-1 and TRBJ2-7; perhaps TRBD1 as D (6 bases). Germline V gene sequence: CDR1 MNHNS, CDR2 SASEGT. The CDR3 length is 13 residues. Trimming left V 5 bases short and J 2 bases short, with 10 bases between. The CDR3 region is CASSWTDAYEQYF. For the CDR3, the DNA is TGTGCCAGCAGTTGGACAGACGCCTACGAGCAGTACTTC.

This clonotype was seen many times. This rearrangement joins TRBV25-1 to TRBJ2-7, with D possibly matching TRBD2 (6 bases). Per germline, CDR1 MGHDK and CDR2 SYGVNS. V was pared by 8 bases and J by 3 bases, with 14 bases between. The CDR3 runs to 13 residues. The CDR3 nucleotides are TGTGCCAGCGGCCGGGACTCGCTCTACGAGCAGTACTTC. Encoded protein: CASGRDSLYEQYF.

On this clonotype: Relative to the germline gene, one junction end is altered; a read error may explain this. The V and J genes are TRBV30 and TRBJ2-5; D perhaps matches TRBD1 (5 bases). The length of the CDR3 is 13 residues. Germline lookup yields CDR1 GTSNPN and CDR2 SVGIG (reference sequence). In nucleotides, the CDR3 is TGTGCCTGGAGACCTCAGGGTCCAGAGACCCTGTACTTC. This gives the protein CAWRPQGPETLYF. The full variable domain, completed using reference TRBV30 and TRBJ2-5, is SQTIHQWPATLVQPVGSPLSLECTVEGTSNPNLYWYRQAAGRGLQLLFYSVGIGQISSEVPQNLSASRPQDRQFILSSKKLLLSDSGFYLCAWRPQGPETLYFGPGTRLLVL.

This clonotype was observed at least ten times. The chain is built from TRBV20-1 and TRBJ1-5; no definite D call. Per germline, CDR1 DFQATT and CDR2 SNEGSKA (reference sequence). With 3 bases removed from V and 2 bases from J, the gap between germline ends came to 11 bases. The CDR3 loop spans 14 amino acids. CDR3 amino acids: CSARRAGGNQPQHF. In nucleotides, the CDR3 is TGCAGTGCTAGGCGAGCGGGTGGCAATCAGCCCCAGCATTTT.

The sample holds many counts of this clonotype. This chain connects TRBV5-4 to TRBJ1-2; D uncertain. The germline V gene encodes CDR1 SGHNT and CDR2 YYREEE (reference sequence). Trimming pared 4 bases from V and 0 bases from J, leaving 10 bases between. This CDR3 comprises 14 residues. The chain's CDR3 is CASSHDPANYGYTF. CDR3 sequence (DNA): TGTGCCAGCAGCCATGACCCAGCTAACTATGGCTACACCTTC.

The chain couples TRBV7-9 to TRBJ2-5; 10 nucleotides agree with TRBD1. From germline, CDR1 is SEHNR and CDR2 FQNEAQ (reference sequence). Trimming removed 3 bases from V and 5 bases from J; junction bases left unmatched: 9. The CDR3 is made up of 16 amino acids. CDR3 sequence reads: CASSLAPGQGMETQYF. DNA of the CDR3: TGTGCCAGCAGCTTGGCTCCGGGACAGGGGATGGAGACCCAGTACTTC. The full variable domain, rest sourced from reference TRBV7-9 and TRBJ2-5, is DTGVSQNPRHKITKRGQNVTFRCDPISEHNRLYWYRQTLGQGPEFLTYFQNEAQLEKSRLLSDRFSAERPKGSFSTLEIQRTEQGDSAMYLCASSLAPGQGMETQYFGPGTRLLVL.

This clonotype was picked up many times. The rearrangement links TRBV7-6 to TRBJ2-2, with a possible D match to TRBD1 (6 bases). Germline lookup yields CDR1 SGHVS and CDR2 FNYEAQ. V was trimmed by 5 bases and J by 2 bases, leaving 9 bases between them. This CDR3 region has 14 residues. The CDR3 protein is CASSPGHNTGELFF. The CDR3 nucleotides are TGTGCCAGCAGCCCGGGACACAACACCGGGGAGCTGTTTTTT.

This rearrangement joins TRBV29-1 to TRBJ2-1; D may be TRBD2 (6 bases). The V and J ends lost 7 bases and 6 bases respectively, with 16 bases between them. This CDR3 spans 13 amino acids. Germline-derived CDR1 and CDR2 are SQVTM and ANQGSEA. CDR3 coding DNA: TGCAGCGGTGGCGGGGAAGGGTTCAATGAGCAGTTCTTC. This translates into CSGGGEGFNEQFF.